The source of this TCR beta chain is a study of T cell repertoires in cytomegalovirus infection (dated by TCRdb to between 2018 and 2021). In terms of the full investigation: Alongside well-studied HLA-B-restricted epitopes, the peptide stimulations were aimed at recently identified HLA-C-restricted CMV epitopes, whose presentation resists viral immunomodulation. Donor HLA type was relevant to the analysis, as public TCR beta signatures indicated carriage of CMV infection together with the matching HLA type.

Reads for this sample came from an Illumina HiSeq 1500. TCRdb itself trimmed the public reads at Q25 with fastp, ran MiXCR and retained productive beta chains. Rows with one shared CDR3 protein collapse into an entry with the most common genes and DNA. The sample yields some 350,000 distinct CDR3 sequences; about a third were counted once. Roughly 12% of the sample is in the top ten clones. With regard to this clonotype: This clone's antigen is unknown. A read error may produce the germline difference seen at one junction end.

Study-level results and caveats: In the ex vivo response, HLA-C-restricted CMV-specific TCR beta clonotypes were dominant, and in two of eight donors the single most frequent clonotype came from this HLA-C-restricted group. Carriers of CMV infection plus the relevant HLA type were discriminated by the cumulative frequency of public TCR beta family members in the study cohort and in an independent roughly 400-donor cohort.

The treatment or condition label of this sample denotes: in vitro stimulation with specific CMV peptide epitopes to enrich CMV-specific T cells. Counted from cysteine to phenylalanine, this CDR3 has 14 amino acids. Here the CDR3 DNA is all that survives: 42 bases in frame from base 1. CDR1 DFQATT and CDR2 SNEGSKA are derived from the germline V gene (reference sequence). The TCR originated in a human donor in good health (CMV status not recorded). Some clones in this sample may be carry-over from other donors' samples. This chain is built from TRBV20-1 and TRBJ2-5, with TRBD2 tentatively as D gene (6 bases match). The sequenced sample was cultured PBMCs, obtained from culture after CMV antigen stimulation. For the CDR3, the sequence is CSARGWGVQETQYF. In nucleotide form, the sequence is TGCAGTGCAAGAGGGTGGGGGGTCCAAGAGACCCAGTACTTC.